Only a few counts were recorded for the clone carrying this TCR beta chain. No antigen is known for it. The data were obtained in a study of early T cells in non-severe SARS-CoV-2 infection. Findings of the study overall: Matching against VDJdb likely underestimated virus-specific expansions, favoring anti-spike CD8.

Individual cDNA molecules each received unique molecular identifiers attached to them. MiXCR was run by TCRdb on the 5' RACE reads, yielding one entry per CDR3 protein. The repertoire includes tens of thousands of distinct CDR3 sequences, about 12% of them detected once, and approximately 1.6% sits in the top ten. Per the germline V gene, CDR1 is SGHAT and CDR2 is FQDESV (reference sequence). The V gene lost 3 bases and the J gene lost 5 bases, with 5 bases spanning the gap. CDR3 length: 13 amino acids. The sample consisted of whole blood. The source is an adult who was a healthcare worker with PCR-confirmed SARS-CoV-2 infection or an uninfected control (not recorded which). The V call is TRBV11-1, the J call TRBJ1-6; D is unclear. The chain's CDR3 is CASSLENNSPLHF. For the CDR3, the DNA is TGTGCCAGCAGCTTGGAAAATAATTCACCCCTCCACTTT.